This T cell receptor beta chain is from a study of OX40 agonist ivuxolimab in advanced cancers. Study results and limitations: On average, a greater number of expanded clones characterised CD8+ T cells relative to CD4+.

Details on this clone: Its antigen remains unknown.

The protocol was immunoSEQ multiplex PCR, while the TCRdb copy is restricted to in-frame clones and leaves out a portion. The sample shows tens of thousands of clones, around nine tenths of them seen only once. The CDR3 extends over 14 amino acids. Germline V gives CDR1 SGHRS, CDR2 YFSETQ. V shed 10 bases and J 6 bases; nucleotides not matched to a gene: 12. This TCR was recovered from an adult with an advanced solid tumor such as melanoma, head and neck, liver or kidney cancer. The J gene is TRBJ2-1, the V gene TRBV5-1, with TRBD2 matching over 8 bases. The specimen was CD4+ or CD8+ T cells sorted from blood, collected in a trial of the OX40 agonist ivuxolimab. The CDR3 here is CASRGSGNFNEQFF. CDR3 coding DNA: TGCGCCTCCCGGGGTAGCGGGAACTTCAATGAGCAGTTCTTC.